Below are 22 T cell receptor beta chains sequenced from a single sample in a study of breast tumors, draining lymph nodes, adjacent tissues. Each CDR3 protein is one row after TCRdb ran MiXCR on the multiplex PCR reads. This sample yields some 150,000 distinct CDR3 sequences, of which 20% to 25% are seen a single time; roughly 2.7% belongs to the top ten. Samples came from axillary lymph nodes draining the breast cancer. The sample consisted of axillary lymph node tissue. These receptors originate from a female donor with breast cancer. Some clones in this sample may be carry-over from other donors' samples.

The table lists this clonotype with many counts. The chain is built from TRBV28 and TRBJ1-6, with 8 bases aligning to TRBD1. Germline-derived CDR1 and CDR2 are MDHEN and SYDVKM. The CDR3 runs to 16 residues. With 6 bases clipped from V and 11 bases from J, the junction kept 15 bases outside the gene matches. The CDR3: CASSGTSDRVNPPLHF. The CDR3 nucleotides read TGTGCCAGCAGCGGTACCTCGGACAGGGTGAATCCACCCCTCCACTTT.

Comment on this clonotype: The junction differs from germline at one of its ends, possibly a read error. The chain carries TRBV5-1 and TRBJ1-5; D is ambiguous. This CDR3 comprises 13 residues. CDR1 is SGHRS, CDR2 YFSETQ, per germline. CDR3 DNA sequence: TGTGCCAGCAGCTTGACTGGGGATCAGTCCCAGCATTTT. It codes for CASSLTGDQSQHF.

A word on this clonotype: An end of the junction differs from the germline gene, which may be a read error. This sequence joins TRBV28 and TRBJ1-5; D is unresolved. Germline V gene data show CDR1 as MDHEN and CDR2 as SYDVKM. This CDR3 has 15 amino acids. The CDR3 sequence is CASNSGEGRDQPQHF. CDR3 coding DNA: TGCGCCAGTAATAGCGGGGAGGGCCGGGATCAGCCCCAGCATTTT.

Regarding this clonotype: Since a much larger clone is just one base distant, this may be a read error. The genes are TRBV15 and TRBJ2-5; no definite D call. Between the trimmed V and J ends, which lost 2 bases and 4 bases, there was a span of 20 bases. Germline-derived CDR1 and CDR2 are LNHNV and YYDKDF (reference sequence). The CDR3 totals 17 residues. CDR3 in DNA: TGTGCCACCAGCAGATGCCGCACGGAACAACACCCAGAGACCCAGTACTTC. Its protein is CATSRCRTEQHPETQYF.

This clonotype was found many times. The rearrangement links TRBV12-3 or TRBV12-4 to TRBJ2-7, with D perhaps assigned TRBD1 or TRBD2 (5 bases each). V gave up 7 bases and J gave up 3 bases, with 13 bases separating them. CDR3 length: 13 residues. The DNA of the CDR3 is TGTGCCAGCACCTTAACAGGACTCTACGAGCAGTACTTC. Translated, it gives CASTLTGLYEQYF.

Of note for this clonotype: The junction departs from germline at one end; a sequencing error may be responsible. This chain uses TRBV29-1 with TRBJ1-2; D is uncertain. The CDR3 runs 12 residues. From germline, CDR1 is SQVTM and CDR2 ANQGSEA. CDR3 in amino acids: CSVQDANHGYTF. CDR3 coding DNA: TGCAGCGTTCAAGACGCTAACCATGGCTACACCTTC.

This clonotype has ten or more counts. The chain employs TRBV19 and TRBJ2-7; maybe TRBD2 (6 bases). Germline loops: CDR1 LNHDA, CDR2 SQIVND (reference sequence). The CDR3 has 13 amino acids. Trimming removed 6 bases at V and 7 bases at J, with 16 bases between. The CDR3 region is CASSPGGLKEQYF. DNA for the CDR3: TGTGCCAGTAGCCCTGGAGGGTTGAAGGAGCAGTACTTC.

Concerning this clonotype itself: The junction and the germline gene differ at one end; a read error may be behind it. The chain carries TRBV28 and TRBJ2-1; a weak D match, TRBD2 (6 bases). Germline-derived CDR1 and CDR2 are MDHEN and SYDVKM. The CDR3 contains 13 residues. CDR3 bases: TGTGCCAGCCGTTTAGGAGGGCCTAATGAGCAGTTCTTC. Translating gives CASRLGGPNEQFF.

This clonotype was detected many times. The gene calls are TRBV5-1 and TRBJ2-7; 11 bases are shared with TRBD2. CDR3 size: 13 residues. Germline CDR1 is SGHRS and CDR2 is YFSETQ. J gave up 6 bases and V 4 bases, and 3 bases lay outside the gene matches. This chain's CDR3 is CASSTSGRGEQYF. CDR3 sequence (DNA): TGCGCCAGCAGCACTAGCGGGAGAGGCGAGCAGTACTTC.

In its sample, this clonotype was seen many times. The chain has TRBV6-6 and TRBJ2-7; TRBD1 aligns across 7 bases. This CDR3 has 12 amino acids. CDR1 and CDR2 (germline): MNHNY, SVGAGI (reference sequence). With V trimmed by 6 bases and J by 3 bases, 2 bases remained unmatched. The CDR3 reads CASRDRNYEQYF. For the CDR3, the DNA is TGTGCCAGCAGGGACAGGAACTACGAGCAGTACTTC.

This clonotype was seen many times. At one end the junction does not follow the germline gene, possibly because of a read error. V usage is TRBV6-4 and J usage is TRBJ2-1; 10 bases align to TRBD1. The CDR3 totals 15 residues. Germline-derived CDR1 and CDR2 are MRHNA and SNTAGT. CDR3 loop: CASSDQGQGYSEQFF. In DNA form, the CDR3 reads TGTGCCAGCAGTGATCAGGGACAGGGGTACAGTGAGCAGTTCTTC.

This clonotype came up many times. The rearrangement joins TRBV5-4 to TRBJ2-1; D call uncertain. The CDR3 is 12 amino acids. Germline CDR1 and CDR2: SGHNT and YYREEE (reference sequence). Between the trimmed V and J ends, which lost 4 bases and 4 bases, there was a span of 6 bases. As DNA, the CDR3 is TGTGCCAGCAGCCTCGAGTACAATGAGCAGTTCTTC. It encodes CASSLEYNEQFF.

On this clonotype: A single base separates this from a much larger clone, so it may be a read error. V and J are TRBV6-1 and TRBJ2-7, with TRBD1 matching over 7 bases. Germline V lookup: CDR1 MNHNS, CDR2 SASEGT. With 6 bases clipped from V and 8 bases from J, the junction kept 7 bases outside the gene matches. The length of the CDR3 is 12 residues. The DNA for the CDR3 is TGTGCCAGCAGGGACAGGTTGGGGAAGCAGTACTTC. It codes for CASRDRLGKQYF.

This clonotype was seen ten or more times. V and J are TRBV7-8 and TRBJ2-7; 13 bases map to TRBD2. The germline CDR1 and CDR2 sequences are SGHVS and FQNEAQ. Unmatched junction bases numbered 0, after V lost 4 bases and J lost 3 bases. The CDR3 runs to 14 residues. CDR3 protein: CASSWTSGSYEQYF. As DNA, the CDR3 is TGTGCCAGCAGCTGGACTAGCGGGAGCTACGAGCAGTACTTC.

This clonotype was picked up many times. The chain combines TRBV11-3 with TRBJ2-7, with 7 positions matching TRBD2. This CDR3 spans 15 amino acids. Germline lookup yields CDR1 SGHNT and CDR2 YENEEA. Unmatched junction bases numbered 3, after V lost 1 base and J lost 0 bases. CDR3 sequence (DNA): TGTGCCAGCAGCTTAGTCCTAGCGGACTCCTACGAGCAGTACTTC. Protein: CASSLVLADSYEQYF.

This clonotype was seen repeatedly, ten times or more. The gene calls are TRBV20-1 and TRBJ2-3; TRBD2 aligns across 12 bases. CDR3 length: 17 residues. The junction had 6 bases not matched to a gene; V was cut back by 1 base and J by 1 base. Germline CDR1 is DFQATT and CDR2 is SNEGSKA (reference sequence). The CDR3 DNA is TGCAGTGCTAGAGCTTCTAGCGGGAGGGCCGGCACAGATACGCAGTATTTT. Protein: CSARASSGRAGTDTQYF.

With regard to this clonotype: A much larger clone is a single base away; this may be a read error. The V gene is TRBV20-1, the J gene TRBJ1-4; 7 bases agree with TRBD1. This CDR3 has 13 residues. Germline V lookup: CDR1 DFQATT, CDR2 SNEGSKA (reference sequence). The chain's CDR3 is CGAAPGGYEKLFF. CDR3 DNA sequence: TGCGGTGCCGCACCAGGGGGTTATGAAAAACTGTTTTTT.

In this sample, this clonotype is medium-sized. The chain recombines TRBV9 with TRBJ2-3; the D is unclear. Germline V CDR1 and CDR2: SGDLS, YYNGEE. The CDR3 loop spans 12 amino acids. Trimming shortened V by 3 bases and J by 0 bases, and 2 bases separated the two germline ends. CDR3 sequence: CASSGSTDTQYF. The DNA for the CDR3 is TGTGCCAGCAGCGGGAGCACAGATACGCAGTATTTT.

V usage is TRBV12-3 or TRBV12-4 and J usage is TRBJ1-2; tentative D call: TRBD1 (5 bases). Trimming cost V 6 bases and J 7 bases, with 24 bases left between them. The CDR3 runs 16 residues. The CDR3 region has the DNA TGTGCCAGCAGGTTGGGTGGGGCCCTGACCTCCGGTGGCTACACCTTC. Translation gives CASRLGGALTSGGYTF.

This clonotype has at least ten counts. This chain links TRBV7-9 with TRBJ2-3; 9 nucleotides agree with TRBD2. Germline CDR1 SEHNR, CDR2 FQNEAQ (reference sequence). The V segment lost 5 bases and the J segment 2 bases; nucleotides outside the gene matches: 8. This CDR3 is built from 16 residues. The CDR3 loop is CASSPLAGPNTDTQYF. In DNA, the CDR3 is TGTGCCAGCAGCCCCCTAGCGGGACCCAACACAGATACGCAGTATTTT.

This clonotype was seen ten or more times. The V and J genes are TRBV7-9 and TRBJ2-5; TRBD2 aligns across 8 bases. J was trimmed by 5 bases and V by 3 bases; bases with no gene match: 11. From germline, CDR1 is SEHNR and CDR2 FQNEAQ (reference sequence). The CDR3 loop spans 16 amino acids. CDR3 sequence reads: CASSLGTGTRGETQYF. CDR3 sequence (DNA): TGTGCCAGCAGCTTGGGAACCGGGACTAGAGGGGAGACCCAGTACTTC.

In regard to this clonotype: It may be a read error: a sequence one base away is much more abundant. The CDR3 spells CASSLGRGGLYGYTF. The CDR3 region has the DNA TGTGCCAGCAGCTTGGGGCGGGGCGGGCTCTATGGCTACACCTTC. The chain combines TRBV5-8 with TRBJ1-2; D may be TRBD1 (5 bases). V was clipped by 0 bases and J by 4 bases, with 13 bases between them. Looked up from germline, CDR1 is SGHTS and CDR2 is YDEGEE. The CDR3 totals 15 residues.